What follows are 14 T cell receptor beta chains derived from one specimen sequenced in a study of technical replicates of blood from several donors. Produced via immunoSEQ multiplex PCR; TCRdb's table is partial and in-frame only. This table has roughly 100,000 clones, roughly 95% appearing once. The sample was T cells isolated from PBMCs. The source of these receptors is a human donor in good health.

The rearrangement joins TRBV5-6 to TRBJ2-1; D remains unclear. There are 18 residues in the CDR3. Germline-derived CDR1 and CDR2 are SGHDT and YYEEEE. The germline V and J ends were trimmed by 4 bases and 0 bases, with 20 bases remaining between them. The DNA of the CDR3 is TGTGCCAGCAGCCCGTTCTTTATAACGGAGAGCTCCTACAATGAGCAGTTCTTC. Protein product: CASSPFFITESSYNEQFF.

The chain employs TRBV19 and TRBJ2-1; the D gene is possibly TRBD1 (5 bases). The CDR3 length is 16 residues. V was trimmed by 6 bases and J by 2 bases, leaving 17 bases between them. Germline CDR1 and CDR2: LNHDA and SQIVND (reference sequence). CDR3 loop: CASSLLSQGPYNEQFF. The CDR3, as DNA: TGTGCCAGTAGCCTTCTGTCCCAGGGCCCCTACAATGAGCAGTTCTTC. The full variable domain, with the rest looked up from reference TRBV19 and TRBJ2-1, is DGGITQSPKYLFRKEGQNVTLSCEQNLNHDAMYWYRQDPGQGLRLIYYSQIVNDFQKGDIAEGYSVSREKKESFPLTVTSAQKNPTAFYLCASSLLSQGPYNEQFFGPGTRLTVL.

The chain joins TRBV11-3 to TRBJ2-2; 8 bases are a match to TRBD2. Trimming took 0 bases from V and 0 from J; bases not matched to a gene: 12. CDR3 size: 20 residues. Germline CDR1 and CDR2: SGHNT and YENEEA. CDR3 nucleotide sequence: TGTGCCAGCAGCTTAGATTTCGGGCTAGCGGGCCGTTCGAACACCGGGGAGCTGTTTTTT. Its translation is CASSLDFGLAGRSNTGELFF. The entire variable domain, with the rest obtained from reference TRBV11-3 and TRBJ2-2, is as follows: EAGVVQSPRYKIIEKKQPVAFWCNPISGHNTLYWYLQNLGQGPELLIRYENEEAVDDSQLPKDRFSAERLKGVDSTLKIQPAELGDSAVYLCASSLDFGLAGRSNTGELFFGEGSRLTVL.

As regards this clone: Germline is not matched at one junction end, which may reflect a read error. The chain carries TRBV5-1 and TRBJ1-1, with 9 positions matching TRBD1. The CDR3 has 13 residues. Germline V gene lookup returns CDR1 SGHRS and CDR2 YFSETQ. CDR3 sequence reads: CASYSDRGPPEEF. The DNA for the CDR3 is TGCGCCAGCTATTCGGACAGGGGACCTCCGGAAGAGTTT. Drawing the rest from reference TRBV5-1 and TRBJ1-1, the complete variable domain is KAGVTQTPRYLIKTRGQQVTLSCSPISGHRSVSWYQQTPGQGLQFLFEYFSETQRNKGNFPGRFSGRQFSNSRSEMNVSTLELGDSALYLCASYSDRGPPEEFGQGTRLTVV.

The rearrangement links TRBV5-4 to TRBJ2-1, with TRBD2 as a possible D gene (5 bases). Germline assignment: CDR1 SGHNT and CDR2 YYREEE (reference sequence). V lost 0 bases and J lost 7, with 17 bases in between. The CDR3 covers 16 residues. CDR3 protein: CASSLGFRGRGNEQFF. As DNA, the CDR3 is TGTGCCAGCAGCTTGGGGTTTCGAGGACGAGGGAATGAGCAGTTCTTC.

The chain uses TRBV4-1 and TRBJ1-4; D remains unclear. The CDR3 is 14 amino acids. The V gene lost 1 base and the J gene lost 8 bases, with 11 bases spanning the gap. Germline CDR1 is MGHRA and CDR2 is YSYEKL. CDR3 bases: TGCGCCAGCAGCCAAGTACACGGGTGGGAAAAACTGTTTTTT. It specifies CASSQVHGWEKLFF.

The V and J genes are TRBV7-8 and TRBJ1-5, with 10 positions matching TRBD1. The trim removed 6 bases at V and 2 bases at J, leaving 13 bases unmatched. CDR1 is SGHVS and CDR2 is FQNEAQ in the germline V gene. The CDR3 length is 18 residues. The CDR3 DNA reads TGTGCCAGCAGTTCACTACAGACCGGGACAGGGGGCAATCAGCCCCAGCATTTT. It is translated as CASSSLQTGTGGNQPQHF.

CDR3 DNA: TGTGCCAGCAGAGTGGAGGCGAACTATGGCTACACCTTC. This gives the protein CASRVEANYGYTF. V is TRBV6-5 and J is TRBJ1-2, with unresolved D. The CDR3 spans 13 residues. Germline CDR1 and CDR2: MNHEY and SVGAGI. Trimming pared 6 bases from V and 2 bases from J, leaving 10 bases between.

This chain connects TRBV7-6 to TRBJ1-1; D perhaps matches TRBD1 (6 bases). Looked up from germline, CDR1 is SGHVS and CDR2 is FNYEAQ. Trimming left V 1 base short and J 6 bases short, with 9 bases between. CDR3 length: 13 residues. The CDR3 coding sequence is TGTGCCAGCAGCTTAGGGGCAGGGGCTGAAGCTTTCTTT. Encoded protein: CASSLGAGAEAFF.

The chain combines TRBV7-9 with TRBJ1-5; D not certain. The CDR3 covers 13 residues. The V end was cut by 4 bases, the J end by 6 bases, with 10 bases between. Germline V CDR1 and CDR2: SEHNR, FQNEAQ (reference sequence). Here the CDR3 reads CASSSGGPQPQHF. In nucleotides, the CDR3 is TGTGCCAGCAGCTCCGGAGGCCCTCAGCCCCAGCATTTT.

This chain links TRBV5-1 with TRBJ2-5, with TRBD1 identical over 7 bases. The CDR3 covers 14 residues. After removal of 2 bases from V and 1 base from J, the junction contained 2 bases not matched to a gene. CDR1 is SGHRS and CDR2 is YFSETQ in the germline V gene. The CDR3 protein is CASSLPGGQETQYF. CDR3 sequence (DNA): TGCGCCAGCAGCTTACCAGGGGGCCAAGAGACCCAGTACTTC.

The CDR3 nucleotides are TGCGCCAGCAGCTCCGGGACAGGGGCGAATGAGCAGTTCTTC. Translating gives CASSSGTGANEQFF. V gene TRBV5-1 combines with J gene TRBJ2-1; 10 nucleotides agree with TRBD1. Germline CDR1 SGHRS, CDR2 YFSETQ. This CDR3 region has 14 residues. J gave up 7 bases and V 3 bases, and 4 bases lay outside the gene matches.

This chain uses TRBV7-9 with TRBJ2-1, with a possible D match to TRBD2 (5 bases). This CDR3 spans 16 amino acids. Trimming cost V 6 bases and J 0 bases, with 15 bases left between them. Looked up from germline, CDR1 is SEHNR and CDR2 is FQNEAQ (reference sequence). The CDR3 protein is CASRGGFGSSYNEQFF. In nucleotides, the CDR3 is TGTGCCAGCAGGGGCGGATTTGGGAGCTCCTACAATGAGCAGTTCTTC.

Here the CDR3 DNA reads TGTGCCAGCAGTTTCGAGGTTCTCGCGGAGGGCTACACCTTC. Amino acids: CASSFEVLAEGYTF. V and J are TRBV28 and TRBJ1-2; D ambiguous. V lost 3 bases, J lost 8 bases, and 16 bases lay in between. The germline V gene encodes CDR1 MDHEN and CDR2 SYDVKM. The CDR3 is made up of 14 amino acids.